Listed below are T cell receptor beta chains from one sample, sequenced in a study of cytomegalovirus exposure and HLA in healthy donors. Clones were read by immunoSEQ multiplex PCR, and TCRdb kept only the in-frame ones, dropping some. The sample includes about 56,000 clones, around nine tenths of them seen just once. Specimen: PBMCs. The receptors derive from a man aged 18 to 35 in good health and CMV-seronegative. CDR3s include the opening cysteine and the closing phenylalanine or tryptophan. A D gene is named only where the DNA matches it firmly. Clone sizes are given selectively: once, few, many, or a class where the clone is expanded.

clone_size	d_call	j_call	v_call	cdr3_length	cdr3_nt	cdr3_aa
.	TRBD2	TRBJ2-5	TRBV27	17	TGTGCCAGCAGACCAATTTCTCCGGGACTAGCGTTGGAGACCCAGTACTTC	CASRPISPGLALETQYF
few	.	TRBJ1-2	TRBV19	15	TGTGCCAGTAGTATTCAGGATAAAGTTAACTATGGCTACACCTTC	CASSIQDKVNYGYTF
.	.	TRBJ2-7	TRBV7-9	13	TGTGCCAGCAGCTTATCCGGCGGCTACGAGCAGTACTTC	CASSLSGGYEQYF
.	.	TRBJ1-3	TRBV5-1	14	TGCGCCAGCAGCTTGCTGGGGCCAGGAAACACCATATATTTT	CASSLLGPGNTIYF
.	.	TRBJ1-1	TRBV28	12	TGTGCCAGCAGTCTAGCCGGGACACAAGCTTTCTTT	CASSLAGTQAFF
.	.	TRBJ1-2	TRBV19	14	TGTGCCAGTAGTATCAGGGGAATCGGTCGGGGCTACACCTTC	CASSIRGIGRGYTF
.	TRBD1	TRBJ1-4	TRBV5-6	14	TGTGCCAGCACCTTAGGGCAGGGGGACGAAAAACTGTTTTTT	CASTLGQGDEKLFF
.	TRBD1	TRBJ1-2	TRBV9	15	TGTGCCAGCAGCGCGCGGGGCCAGGGGGACTATGGCTACACCTTC	CASSARGQGDYGYTF
.	TRBD1	TRBJ1-4	TRBV5-8	15	TGTGCCAGCAGCTTGGGACGACAGGGGAACGAAAAACTGTTTTTT	CASSLGRQGNEKLFF
.	.	TRBJ2-1	TRBV5-4	16	TGTGCCTTCCTTCGGGCCACTCAGCGGAGCTACAATGAGCAGTTCTTC	CAFLRATQRSYNEQFF
.	TRBD1	TRBJ1-5	TRBV4-3	15	TGCGCCAGCAGCCTCGAGACAGGGAGCAATCAGCCCCAGCATTTT	CASSLETGSNQPQHF
.	.	TRBJ2-2	TRBV28	14	TGTGCCAGCGTTAAAGGAGGGCGGACCGGGGAGCTGTTTTTT	CASVKGGRTGELFF
.	.	TRBJ1-1	TRBV7-9	12	TGTGCCAGCAGCCCGGACAGTCCTGAAGCTTTCTTT	CASSPDSPEAFF
.	.	TRBJ2-2	TRBV2	13	TGTGCCAGCAGGAATACTAACACCGGGGAGCTGTTTTTT	CASRNTNTGELFF
.	.	TRBJ2-3	TRBV7-8	17	TGTGCCAGCAGCTTAGATAGCGGCCTCGAACTATGGGATACGCAGTATTTT	CASSLDSGLELWDTQYF
.	TRBD2	TRBJ2-1	TRBV27	15	TGTGCCAGCAGTTCGCCAGCGGGAGGCTACAATGAGCAGTTCTTC	CASSSPAGGYNEQFF
.	TRBD1	TRBJ2-7	TRBV7-2	15	TGTGCCAGCAGCGCTACGGGACAGGGAATCTACGAGCAGTACTTC	CASSATGQGIYEQYF